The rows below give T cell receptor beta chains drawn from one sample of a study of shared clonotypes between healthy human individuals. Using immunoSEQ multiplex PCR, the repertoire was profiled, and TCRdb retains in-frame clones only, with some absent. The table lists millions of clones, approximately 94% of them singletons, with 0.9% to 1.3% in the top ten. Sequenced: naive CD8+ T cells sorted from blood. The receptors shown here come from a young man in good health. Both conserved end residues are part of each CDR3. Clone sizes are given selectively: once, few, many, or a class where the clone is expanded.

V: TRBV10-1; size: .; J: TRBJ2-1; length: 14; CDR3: CASSEGSSYNEQFF
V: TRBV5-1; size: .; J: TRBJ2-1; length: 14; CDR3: CASSDGTDYNEQFF
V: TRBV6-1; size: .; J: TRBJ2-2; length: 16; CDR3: CASSGGPGTTTGELFF
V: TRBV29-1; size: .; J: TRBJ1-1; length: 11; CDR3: CSVQGSTEAFF
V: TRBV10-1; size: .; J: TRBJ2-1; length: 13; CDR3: CASSGTTGLPQFF
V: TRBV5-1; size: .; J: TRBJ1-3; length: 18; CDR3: CASSLQLGQGAPGNTIYF
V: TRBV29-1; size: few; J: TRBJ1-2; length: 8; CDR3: CSAPDYTF
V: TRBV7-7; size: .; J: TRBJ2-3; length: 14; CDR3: CASSPGDFTDTQYF
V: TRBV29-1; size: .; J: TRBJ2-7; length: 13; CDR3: CSVEWGDSYEQYF
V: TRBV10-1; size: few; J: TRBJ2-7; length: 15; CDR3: CASSERGGDSYEQYF
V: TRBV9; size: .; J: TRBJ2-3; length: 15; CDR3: CASSVAGQVADTQYF
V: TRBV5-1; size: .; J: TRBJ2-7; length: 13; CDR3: CASSLTGPYEQYF
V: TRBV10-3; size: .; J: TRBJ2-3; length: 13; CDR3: CAISDGLTDTQYF
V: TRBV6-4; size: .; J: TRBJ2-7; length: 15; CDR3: CASSDSTRSKGRKYF
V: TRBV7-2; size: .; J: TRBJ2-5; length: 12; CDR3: CASSPPGETQYF
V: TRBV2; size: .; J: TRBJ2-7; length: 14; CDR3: CASSEHRAAYEQYF
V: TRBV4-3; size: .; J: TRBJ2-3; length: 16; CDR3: CASSQELAGATDTQYF
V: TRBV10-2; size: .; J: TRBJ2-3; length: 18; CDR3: CASRELGLSGTSTDTQYF
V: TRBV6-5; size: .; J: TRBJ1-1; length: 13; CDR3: CASSLGGGTEAFF
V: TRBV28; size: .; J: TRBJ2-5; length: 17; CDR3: CASSSLGTGDFQETQYF
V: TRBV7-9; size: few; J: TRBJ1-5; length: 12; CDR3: CASSVGQRPQHF
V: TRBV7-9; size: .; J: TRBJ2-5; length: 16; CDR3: CASSLGTFWDQETQYF
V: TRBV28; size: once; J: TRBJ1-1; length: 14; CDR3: CASSWTVMNTEAFF
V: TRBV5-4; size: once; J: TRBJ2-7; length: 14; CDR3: CASSSLPSGYEQYF
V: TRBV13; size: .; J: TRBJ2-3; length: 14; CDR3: CASSPGEGTDTQYF
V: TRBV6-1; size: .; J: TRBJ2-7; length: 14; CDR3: CASSEDRLVDEQYF
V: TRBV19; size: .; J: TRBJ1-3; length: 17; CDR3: CASSDQTGLPSGNTIYF
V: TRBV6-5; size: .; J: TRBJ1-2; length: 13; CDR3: CASGSWALNGYTF
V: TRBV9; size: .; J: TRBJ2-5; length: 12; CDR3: CASSVEGGPQYF
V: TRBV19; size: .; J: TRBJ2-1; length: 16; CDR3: CASSRAGTTLYNEQFF
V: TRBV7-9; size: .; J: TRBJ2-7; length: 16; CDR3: CASSLVGGRDRDEQYF
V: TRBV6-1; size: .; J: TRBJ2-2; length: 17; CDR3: CASSDPTGIGGTGELFF
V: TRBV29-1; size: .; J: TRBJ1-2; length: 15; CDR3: CSVEELAEENYGYTF
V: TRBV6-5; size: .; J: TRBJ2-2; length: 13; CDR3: CASSPGTGGELFF
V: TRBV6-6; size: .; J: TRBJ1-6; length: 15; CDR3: CASSYDQGSHSPLHF
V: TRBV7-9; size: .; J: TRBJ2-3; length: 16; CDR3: CASSYASGRPTDTQYF
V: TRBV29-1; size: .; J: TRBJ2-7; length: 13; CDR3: CSAAGIGAYEQYF
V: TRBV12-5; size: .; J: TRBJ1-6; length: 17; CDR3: CASLGRRDLSYNSPLHF
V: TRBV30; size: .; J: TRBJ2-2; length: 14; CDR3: CAWSVAANTGELFF
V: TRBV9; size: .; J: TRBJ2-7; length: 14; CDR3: CASSVGVGAYEQYF
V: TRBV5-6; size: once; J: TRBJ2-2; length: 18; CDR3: CASSLDYGTGLNTGELFF
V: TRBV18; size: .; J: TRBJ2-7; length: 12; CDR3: CASSPQWDEQYF
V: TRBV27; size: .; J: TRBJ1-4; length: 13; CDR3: CASRGTGSEKLFF
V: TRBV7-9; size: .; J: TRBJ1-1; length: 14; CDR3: CASSLVSVGVEAFF
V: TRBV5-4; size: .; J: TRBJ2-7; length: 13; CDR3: CASTPSPSYEQYF
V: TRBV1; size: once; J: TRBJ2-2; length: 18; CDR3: CTSSAQGAGLAGNGELFF
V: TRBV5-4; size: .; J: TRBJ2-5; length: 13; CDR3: CASTAGWSETQYF
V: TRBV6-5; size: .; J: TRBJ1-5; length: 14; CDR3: CASSAGGSNQPQHF
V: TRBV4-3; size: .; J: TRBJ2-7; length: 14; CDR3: CASSQDGTGDEQYF
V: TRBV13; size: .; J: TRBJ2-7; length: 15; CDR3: CASRPTGSRSYEQYF
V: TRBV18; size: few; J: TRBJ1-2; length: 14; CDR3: CASSPGAGNYGYTF
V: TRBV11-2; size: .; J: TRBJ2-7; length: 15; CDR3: CASSLGGIPAYEQYF
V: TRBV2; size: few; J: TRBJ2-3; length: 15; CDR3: CASSVIRQGADTQYF
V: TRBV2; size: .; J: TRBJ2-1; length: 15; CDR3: CASRPRLAGGDEQFF
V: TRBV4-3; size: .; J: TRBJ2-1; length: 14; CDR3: CASSPGGSYNEQFF
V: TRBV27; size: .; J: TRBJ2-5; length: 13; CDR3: CASRTSVSETQYF
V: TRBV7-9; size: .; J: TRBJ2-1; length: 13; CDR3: CASSLYPGGEQFF
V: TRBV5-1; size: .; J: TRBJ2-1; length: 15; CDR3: CASSLVGGPYNEQFF
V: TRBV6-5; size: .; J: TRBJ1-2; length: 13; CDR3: CASSSGTPGGYTF